This TCR beta chain was found in a study of beta chain features in type 1 diabetes. This clone was picked up many times. Reverse transcribing all isolated RNA meant expressed TCRB transcripts were sequenced. Produced via immunoSEQ multiplex PCR; TCRdb's table is partial and in-frame only. In the table there are fewer than 200,000 clones, around 13% of which are singletons. The ends were cut back, 4 bases at V and 9 bases at J, with 16 bases in the middle. There are 14 residues in the CDR3. Germline V lookup: CDR1 LGHNA, CDR2 YSLEER. This receptor was taken from a woman between 18 and 30 years old in good health. Sequencing input: central memory CD4+ T cells from blood. The chain is built from TRBV4-3 and TRBJ2-1; tentative D call: TRBD2 (5 bases). The CDR3 bases are TGCGCCAGCAGCCGCGGACTCCTAGGTAGTGAGCAGTTCTTC. It encodes CASSRGLLGSEQFF.